This TCR beta chain stems from a study of shared clonotypes between healthy human individuals. Profiled with immunoSEQ multiplex PCR; TCRdb holds only in-frame clones, not every one. The sample records approximately 1.5 million clones, approximately 98.5% being singletons. The CDR3 has 14 amino acids. Germline CDR1 is MNHEY and CDR2 is SVGAGI. J lost 8 bases, V lost 5 bases, and 8 bases had no gene match. The V call is TRBV6-5, the J call TRBJ1-4; 7 nucleotides align to TRBD1. The TCR comes from a man younger than 45 in good health. The sample was naive CD4+ T cells sorted from blood. Subset indicated: CD45RA+ positively selected. The CDR3 protein is CASSPGGNKEKLFF. CDR3 sequence (DNA): TGTGCCAGCAGTCCAGGGGGTAATAAGGAAAAACTGTTTTTT.